Shown below are 22 T cell receptor beta chains from a single sample sequenced in a study of T cell responses to AZD1222 COVID-19 vaccine. Data came from immunoSEQ multiplex PCR; TCRdb stores just in-frame clones and leaves some out. The repertoire holds 150,000 or so clones, with 70% to 90% as singletons. The sequences come from peripheral blood, collected on day 0 of AZD1222 vaccination. Receptors originate from an adult in good health.

V usage is TRBV18 and J usage is TRBJ2-7; 7 nucleotides line up with TRBD1. Germline values: CDR1 KGHSH, CDR2 LQKENI. Trimming took 3 bases from V and 5 from J; bases not matched to a gene: 16. The CDR3 is 17 residues long. Here the CDR3 DNA reads TGTGCCAGCTCACCGAGAAACGCGGAGACAGGGATCCACGAGCAGTACTTC. This sequence encodes CASSPRNAETGIHEQYF.

The CDR3 loop reads CASSPTGTGAYGYTF. CDR3 coding DNA: TGTGCCAGCAGCCCGACCGGGACAGGGGCCTATGGCTACACCTTC. The rearrangement links TRBV28 to TRBJ1-2; 10 bases agree with TRBD1. This CDR3 spans 15 amino acids. Germline trimming cut 6 bases from V and 4 bases from J; bases unmatched to any gene: 8. CDR1 MDHEN and CDR2 SYDVKM come from the germline V gene.

V and J are TRBV5-6 and TRBJ1-2, with D tentatively TRBD1 (5 bases). This CDR3 region has 14 residues. Germline values: CDR1 SGHDT, CDR2 YYEEEE. The V gene lost 4 bases and the J gene lost 5 bases, with 15 bases spanning the gap. CDR3 loop: CASSTIGVRYGYTF. The DNA of the CDR3 is TGTGCCAGCAGCACGATAGGGGTCCGGTATGGCTACACCTTC.

The genes are TRBV19 and TRBJ2-5; D might be TRBD1 or TRBD2, each matching 6 bases. This CDR3 has 14 residues. Germline V lookup: CDR1 LNHDA, CDR2 SQIVND (reference sequence). The V and J ends lost 5 bases and 7 bases respectively, with 17 bases between them. DNA of the CDR3: TGTGCCAGTAGTTACGGGGGCCCCGGGGGGACCCAGTACTTC. Translated, it gives CASSYGGPGGTQYF.

This chain uses TRBV13 with TRBJ1-3, with 7 bases matching TRBD1. V shed 5 bases, J shed 3 bases, and the junction held 10 bases outside the gene matches. The CDR3 runs 16 residues. The germline V gene encodes CDR1 PRHDT and CDR2 FYEKMQ (reference sequence). For the CDR3, the DNA is TGTGCCAGCAGCGCCCCACAGGGGCGGGGTGGAAACACCATATATTTT. Translating gives CASSAPQGRGGNTIYF.

In its sample, this clone was seen a few times. This sequence joins TRBV12-3 or TRBV12-4 and TRBJ2-1; D unresolved. The CDR3 has 12 amino acids. Deletions cut 6 bases from V and 6 bases from J, with 9 bases between. This CDR3 reads CASRLGPNEQFF. In DNA, the CDR3 is TGTGCCAGCAGGCTAGGGCCCAATGAGCAGTTCTTC.

DNA of the CDR3: TGTGCCAGCAGCTTAGCACGACAGACAAAAGCATACAATGAGCAGTTCTTC. As protein: CASSLARQTKAYNEQFF. The V call is TRBV7-2, the J call TRBJ2-1, with a tentative D call TRBD1 (5 bases). Per germline, CDR1 SGHTA and CDR2 FQGNSA. The length of the CDR3 is 17 residues. V dropped 0 bases and J dropped 4 bases, with 16 bases sitting between them. Full variable domain (rest looked up from reference TRBV7-2 and TRBJ2-1): GAGVSQSPSNKVTEKGKDVELRCDPISGHTALYWYRQSLGQGLEFLIYFQGNSAPDKSGLPSDRFSAERTGGSVSTLTIQRTQQEDSAVYLCASSLARQTKAYNEQFFGPGTRLTVL.

The DNA for the CDR3 is TGTGCCAGCAGCTTAGCTCCCAGCCTGGAGGCCAACGTCCTGACTTTC. Protein product: CASSLAPSLEANVLTF. V and J are TRBV11-3 and TRBJ2-6; no clear D. The CDR3 has 16 residues. Germline V gives CDR1 SGHNT, CDR2 YENEEA. V lost 1 base to trimming and J lost 6 bases, with 13 bases between them.

The chain is built from TRBV7-2 and TRBJ1-2; 7 bases agree with TRBD1. J gave up 8 bases and V 1 base, and 10 bases lay outside the gene matches. The length of the CDR3 is 15 residues. Germline V CDR1 and CDR2: SGHTA, FQGNSA. The CDR3 is CASSLGRRGGRGYTF. The CDR3 DNA follows: TGTGCCAGCAGCTTAGGGAGACGAGGGGGCAGGGGCTACACCTTC.

This chain joins TRBV4-1 and TRBJ2-7, with a weak D call TRBD1 (6 bases). Germline V lookup: CDR1 MGHRA, CDR2 YSYEKL. Trimming removed 3 bases at V and 1 base at J, with 19 bases between. This CDR3 has 17 residues. As DNA, the CDR3 is TGCGCCAGCAGCCACCCCGCAGGGGCGCGTGGTTCCTACGAGCAGTACTTC. Protein: CASSHPAGARGSYEQYF.

The V gene is TRBV28, the J gene TRBJ1-2, with D unresolved. Germline V CDR1 and CDR2: MDHEN, SYDVKM. V dropped 9 bases and J dropped 4 bases, with 12 bases sitting between them. This CDR3 has 12 residues. The CDR3 coding sequence is TGTGCCAGTACCAAACAGTCCTATGGCTACACCTTC. This translates into CASTKQSYGYTF.

The V gene is TRBV15, the J gene TRBJ1-5; 9 bases map to TRBD1. V dropped 2 bases and J dropped 2; count of bases not matched to a gene: 4. The CDR3 sequence is 16 residues long. Germline CDR1 and CDR2: LNHNV and YYDKDF (reference sequence). CDR3 sequence reads: CATSRWGQGGNQPQHF. The DNA of the CDR3 is TGTGCCACCAGCAGATGGGGACAGGGAGGCAATCAGCCCCAGCATTTT. Drawing the rest from reference TRBV15 and TRBJ1-5, the complete variable domain is DAMVIQNPRYQVTQFGKPVTLSCSQTLNHNVMYWYQQKSSQAPKLLFHYYDKDFNNEADTPDNFQSRRPNTSFCFLDIRSPGLGDTAMYLCATSRWGQGGNQPQHFGDGTRLSIL.

The gene calls are TRBV6-1 and TRBJ1-2, with TRBD1 identical over 9 bases. Germline CDR1 reads MNHNS; CDR2 reads SASEGT. The CDR3 runs to 16 residues. Trimming at V came to 0 bases and at J to 4 bases, leaving 6 bases not matched to a gene. The CDR3 is CASSEAEDRGFYGYTF. In nucleotides, the CDR3 is TGTGCCAGCAGTGAAGCGGAGGACAGGGGATTCTATGGCTACACCTTC.

This chain links TRBV5-5 with TRBJ2-2; D possibly corresponds to TRBD1 (6 bases). The germline V gene encodes CDR1 SGHKS and CDR2 YYEKEE (reference sequence). V dropped 4 bases and J dropped 0 bases, with 10 bases sitting between them. CDR3 size: 15 residues. DNA of the CDR3: TGTGCCAGCAGCCGTACAGGGTCGAACACCGGGGAGCTGTTTTTT. Amino acids: CASSRTGSNTGELFF.

This chain links TRBV6-2 or TRBV6-3 with TRBJ2-2; possibly TRBD2 for D (6 bases). V gave up 2 bases and J gave up 2 bases, with 15 bases separating them. This CDR3 is built from 17 residues. Germline CDR1 is MNHEY and CDR2 is SVGEGT. The CDR3 nucleotides are TGTGCCAGCAGTTACCCTAGGGGTAGCGGAAACACCGGGGAGCTGTTTTTT. Translated: CASSYPRGSGNTGELFF.

This clone came up a few times. The V call is TRBV5-5, the J call TRBJ1-2; D might be TRBD1 (6 bases). Germline V gene lookup returns CDR1 SGHKS and CDR2 YYEKEE (reference sequence). Trimming cost V 4 bases and J 8 bases, with 21 bases left between them. CDR3 length: 15 residues. This CDR3 is CASSVTGQGSGGYTF. Written as DNA, the CDR3 is TGTGCCAGCAGCGTTACGGGGCAGGGGTCGGGAGGCTACACCTTC.

The chain joins TRBV5-6 to TRBJ1-5; no clear D gene. This CDR3 has 12 amino acids. The V gene's germline CDR1 is SGHDT and CDR2 YYEEEE. V lost 2 bases to trimming and J lost 5 bases, with 5 bases between them. The CDR3 DNA is TGTGCCAGCAGCTTTTATGATCAGCCCCAGCATTTT. This encodes CASSFYDQPQHF.

This chain joins TRBV4-2 and TRBJ2-3; weak D call: TRBD2 (5 bases). Looked up from germline, CDR1 is LGHNA and CDR2 is YNFKEQ. With 0 bases removed from V and 4 bases from J, the gap between germline ends came to 14 bases. This CDR3 has 16 residues. CDR3 protein: CASSQDPPSGADTQYF. The DNA for the CDR3 is TGTGCCAGCAGCCAAGACCCCCCCAGCGGCGCAGATACGCAGTATTTT.

The rearrangement joins TRBV3-1 (or the pseudogene TRBV3-2) to TRBJ2-5, with 9 bases lining up with TRBD1. The CDR3 covers 17 residues. Germline V lookup: CDR1 LGHDT, CDR2 YNNKEL (reference sequence). J gave up 1 base and V 0 bases, and 6 bases lay outside the gene matches. The CDR3 protein is CASSQDRNRGLQETQYF. The CDR3 DNA reads TGTGCCAGCAGCCAAGATAGGAACAGGGGGCTCCAAGAGACCCAGTACTTC.

V and J are TRBV20-1 and TRBJ1-5; possible D gene TRBD1, 5 bases. The CDR3 is 13 residues long. V was trimmed by 3 bases and J by 6 bases, leaving 12 bases between them. CDR1 is DFQATT and CDR2 is SNEGSKA in the germline V gene (reference sequence). CDR3 coding DNA: TGCAGTGCTAGTCCCAGGGTAGGTCAGCCCCAGCATTTT. It encodes CSASPRVGQPQHF.

This clone turned up a few times. The chain combines TRBV6-2 or TRBV6-3 with TRBJ2-7; perhaps TRBD2 as D (5 bases). The CDR3 has 17 residues. Trimming left V 6 bases short and J 5 bases short, with 26 bases between. Germline lookup yields CDR1 MNHEY and CDR2 SVGEGT. The CDR3 loop is CASSRGMLAESPDEQYF. The DNA for the CDR3 is TGTGCCAGCAGCCGGGGAATGCTAGCTGAGTCTCCCGACGAGCAGTACTTC.

The CDR3: CASSPSGQGLFF. CDR3 in DNA: TGTGCCAGCAGCCCGTCCGGGCAGGGACTGTTTTTT. This sequence joins TRBV6-5 and TRBJ1-4; D may be TRBD1 (5 bases). Per the germline V gene, CDR1 is MNHEY and CDR2 is SVGAGI. V was shortened by 6 bases and J by 13 bases, with 15 bases between the two germline ends. The CDR3 is 12 residues long.